This TCR beta chain was documented in a study of OX40 agonist ivuxolimab in advanced cancers. Background on the study: Patients were dosed with the agonistic anti-OX40 (CD134) antibody ivuxolimab. Three patients got partial responses; one had hepatocellular carcinoma and two had cutaneous melanoma. Study-wide results and limits: The 0.1-3.0 mg/kg partial responders had among the lowest clonal expansion. At doses 0.1 to 3.0 mg/kg, CD4+ and CD8+ clones expanded.

Using immunoSEQ multiplex PCR, the repertoire was profiled, and TCRdb retains in-frame clones only, with some absent. The sample carries roughly 86,000 clones, more than 85% recorded once. CDR1 and CDR2 from the germline V gene are MNHEY and SVGAGI. V gave up 0 bases and J gave up 7 bases, with 13 bases separating them. There are 14 residues in the CDR3. A remark on this clone: Its antigen is unknown.

This chain connects TRBV6-5 to TRBJ2-7; tentatively, D is TRBD2 (6 bases). Source: CD4+ or CD8+ T cells sorted from blood, taken in a trial of the OX40 agonist ivuxolimab. The receptor was isolated from an adult with an advanced solid tumor such as melanoma, head and neck, liver or kidney cancer. CDR3 loop: CASSYSGGTEEQYF. The CDR3 DNA reads as TGTGCCAGCAGTTACTCGGGGGGTACTGAGGAGCAGTACTTC.